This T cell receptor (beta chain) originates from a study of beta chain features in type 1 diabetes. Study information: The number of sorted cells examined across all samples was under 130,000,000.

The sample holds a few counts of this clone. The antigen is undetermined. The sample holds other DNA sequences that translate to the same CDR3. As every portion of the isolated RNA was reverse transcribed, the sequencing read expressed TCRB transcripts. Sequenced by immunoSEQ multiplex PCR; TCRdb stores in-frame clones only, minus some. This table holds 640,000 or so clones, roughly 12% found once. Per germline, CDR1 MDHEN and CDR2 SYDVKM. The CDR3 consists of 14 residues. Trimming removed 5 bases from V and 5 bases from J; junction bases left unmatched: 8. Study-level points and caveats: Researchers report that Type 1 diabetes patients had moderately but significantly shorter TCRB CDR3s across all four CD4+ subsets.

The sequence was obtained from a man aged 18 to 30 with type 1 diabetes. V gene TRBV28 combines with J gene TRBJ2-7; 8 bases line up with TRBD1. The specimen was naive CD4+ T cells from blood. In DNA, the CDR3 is TGTGCCAGCAGTCCCCCGACAGGGGTCAACGAGCAGTACTTC. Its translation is CASSPPTGVNEQYF.